These T cell receptor beta chains were read from a single sample in a study of regulatory dendritic cells for organ transplantation. What these receptors recognize is not known. The method was immunoSEQ multiplex PCR; TCRdb's version includes in-frame clones alone and lacks a portion of them. The sample has 4,000 or so clones; just under 60% are singletons. Material for sequencing was memory CD8+ T cells from blood cultured with dendritic cells. Receptors originate from a human donor in good health. The CDR3 runs from the conserved cysteine through the conserved F or W. A D gene is named only where the DNA matches it firmly. The size entry is marked missing in some rows and otherwise reads once, few, many or a size class.

v_call	d_call	clone_size	j_call	cdr3_aa	cdr3_nt
TRBV21-1	-	-	TRBJ1-5	CASSKGASGGHQPQHF	TGTGCCAGCAGCAAAGGGGCCTCCGGAGGACATCAGCCCCAGCATTTT
TRBV4-3	TRBD2	-	TRBJ2-7	CASSQRAGGRTYEQYF	TGCGCCAGCAGCCAACGAGCGGGGGGCAGGACCTACGAGCAGTACTTC
TRBV9	-	few	TRBJ2-7	CASSVTGSPYEQYF	TGTGCCAGCAGCGTAACCGGGTCCCCCTACGAGCAGTACTTC
TRBV6-4	TRBD1	-	TRBJ1-1	CASSEFPGGNTEAFF	TGTGCCAGCAGTGAATTCCCAGGGGGAAACACTGAAGCTTTCTTT
TRBV5-5	-	-	TRBJ1-5	CASTPAFRERNQPQHF	TGTGCCAGCACCCCCGCCTTTAGGGAGCGCAATCAGCCCCAGCATTTT
TRBV11-3	-	-	TRBJ2-5	CASSLTGTYQETQYF	TGTGCCAGCAGCTTAACAGGGACGTACCAAGAGACCCAGTACTTC
TRBV11-2	TRBD1	few	TRBJ1-2	CASSLGTGPYGYTF	TGTGCCAGCAGCTTGGGGACAGGTCCTTATGGCTACACCTTC
TRBV6-4	TRBD2	-	TRBJ2-1	CASSDSIAGDNEQFF	TGTGCCAGCAGTGACTCGATAGCGGGGGACAATGAGCAGTTCTTC
TRBV4-2	TRBD1	-	TRBJ1-3	CASSQEQGIGNTIYF	TGTGCCAGCAGCCAAGAACAGGGGATTGGAAACACCATATATTTT
TRBV4-3	-	-	TRBJ1-4	CASSQDIATNEKLFF	TGCGCCAGCAGCCAAGATATAGCAACTAATGAAAAACTGTTTTTT
TRBV4-3	-	-	TRBJ1-4	CASSQDTGPNEKLFF	TGCGCCAGCAGCCAAGATACAGGTCCTAATGAAAAACTGTTTTTT
TRBV27	-	-	TRBJ2-1	CASSSGVGEQFF	TGTGCCAGCAGCTCGGGAGTAGGTGAGCAGTTCTTC
TRBV5-6	TRBD1	-	TRBJ1-3	CASSGTGSFGNTIYF	TGTGCCAGCAGCGGGACAGGGAGTTTTGGAAACACCATATATTTT
TRBV11-3	-	-	TRBJ2-1	CASSNMEQSSYNEQFF	TGTGCCAGCAGCAACATGGAACAGAGCTCCTACAATGAGCAGTTCTTC
TRBV2	-	-	TRBJ1-6	CASSDVTAYSSYNSPLHF	TGTGCCAGCAGTGATGTAACAGCCTATAGCTCCTATAATTCACCCCTCCACTTT
TRBV20-1	-	few	TRBJ2-7	CSATAAYEQYF	TGCAGTGCGACAGCCGCCTACGAGCAGTACTTC
TRBV4-3	TRBD2	-	TRBJ2-1	CASSISGGANEQFF	TGCGCCAGCAGCATCAGCGGGGGGGCCAATGAGCAGTTCTTC
TRBV7-9	-	-	TRBJ2-7	CASSPLDSSYEQYF	TGTGCCAGCAGCCCACTCGACAGTTCCTACGAGCAGTACTTC
TRBV5-1	TRBD2	few	TRBJ2-3	CASSPNLGRGGTSTDTQYF	TGCGCCAGCAGCCCGAACCTAGGGCGGGGGGGAACTAGCACAGATACGCAGTATTTT
TRBV18	TRBD1	-	TRBJ1-1	CASSQGAATEAFF	TGTGCCAGCTCACAGGGGGCGGCTACTGAAGCTTTCTTT
TRBV5-5	TRBD1	-	TRBJ1-3	CASSPYHRQGSGNTIYF	TGTGCCAGCAGCCCCTACCACAGACAGGGCTCTGGAAACACCATATATTTT
TRBV4-2	TRBD1	medium-sized	TRBJ2-2	CASSQDLTGRAGELFF	TGTGCCAGCAGCCAAGATTTGACAGGGAGAGCCGGGGAGCTGTTTTTT
TRBV5-6	-	-	TRBJ1-1	CASSLEGVNTEAFF	TGTGCCAGCAGCTTGGAGGGGGTTAACACTGAAGCTTTCTTT
TRBV7-8	TRBD1	few	TRBJ1-2	CASSGGQGRYGYTF	TGTGCCAGCAGCGGAGGACAGGGCCGGTATGGCTACACCTTC
TRBV28	TRBD1	-	TRBJ2-3	CASTPGTGGWDTQYF	TGTGCCAGCACCCCCGGGACAGGGGGATGGGATACGCAGTATTTT
TRBV14	-	-	TRBJ1-1	CASSQVSREGAFF	TGTGCCAGCAGCCAAGTCTCTCGGGAGGGAGCTTTCTTT
TRBV5-3	TRBD2	-	TRBJ2-5	CASSFPLAGKETQYF	TGTGCCAGCAGCTTCCCACTAGCGGGTAAAGAGACCCAGTACTTC
TRBV5-1	-	-	TRBJ1-4	CASPGTFNEKLFF	TGCGCCAGCCCCGGGACATTTAATGAAAAACTGTTTTTT
TRBV19	-	-	TRBJ2-1	CASSKSSSNNEQFF	TGTGCCAGTAGTAAGAGTTCAAGTAACAATGAGCAGTTCTTC